The 25 T cell receptor beta chains given below trace back to one sample, sequenced in a study of cytomegalovirus exposure and HLA in healthy donors. The PCR was carried out with 60 Vbeta primers and 13 Jbeta primers. Clones were read by immunoSEQ multiplex PCR, and TCRdb kept only the in-frame ones, dropping some. The profile shows 200,000 to 300,000 clones, just under 85% of them singletons. Sequencing used PBMCs. All receptors derive from a woman in her forties in good health and CMV-seropositive.

This chain connects TRBV18 to TRBJ2-1; 9 bases agree with TRBD2. After removal of 6 bases from V and 9 bases from J, the junction contained 12 bases not matched to a gene. This CDR3 is 15 amino acids long. Germline lookup yields CDR1 KGHSH and CDR2 LQKENI. As DNA, the CDR3 is TGTGCCAGCTCGCCCGGGGTTAGCGGGAGCACTGAGCAGTTCTTC. The encoded protein is CASSPGVSGSTEQFF.

The rearrangement uses TRBV28 and TRBJ1-4; D might be TRBD1 (5 bases). Trimming cost V 6 bases and J 0 bases, with 17 bases left between them. Germline CDR1 MDHEN, CDR2 SYDVKM. The CDR3 is 17 residues long. The CDR3 DNA is TGTGCCAGCAGCGATATAGACAGAGGACCAACTAATGAAAAACTGTTTTTT. This gives the protein CASSDIDRGPTNEKLFF.

V usage is TRBV11-3 and J usage is TRBJ2-2, with a weak D call TRBD2 (5 bases). The CDR3 consists of 14 residues. CDR1 SGHNT and CDR2 YENEEA come from the germline V gene. V lost 4 bases, J lost 4 bases, and 10 bases lay in between. DNA of the CDR3: TGTGCCAGCAGCTGGACTCATCCCACCGGGGAGCTGTTTTTT. This codes for CASSWTHPTGELFF. Together with reference TRBV11-3 and TRBJ2-2, the CDR3 gives the full variable domain: EAGVVQSPRYKIIEKKQPVAFWCNPISGHNTLYWYLQNLGQGPELLIRYENEEAVDDSQLPKDRFSAERLKGVDSTLKIQPAELGDSAVYLCASSWTHPTGELFFGEGSRLTVL.

CDR3 DNA: TGTGCCAGCAGCCCTCTCTTCGGGCAGGGGGTGTACAATGAGCAGTTCTTC. Translation: CASSPLFGQGVYNEQFF. The rearrangement joins TRBV7-8 to TRBJ2-1, with 7 bases lining up with TRBD1. The V and J ends lost 5 bases and 4 bases, in that order; junction bases with no gene match: 14. The CDR3 is 17 residues long. CDR1 SGHVS and CDR2 FQNEAQ come from the germline V gene. The complete variable domain, with remaining parts taken from reference TRBV7-8 and TRBJ2-1, reads GAGVSQSPRYKVAKRGQDVALRCDPISGHVSLFWYQQALGQGPEFLTYFQNEAQLDKSGLPSDRFFAERPEGSVSTLKIQRTQQEDSAVYLCASSPLFGQGVYNEQFFGPGTRLTVL.

The chain joins TRBV21-1 to TRBJ2-1; TRBD2, the table's D call, was not compared with the DNA. TRBV21-1 represents a pseudogene. This CDR3 has 16 residues. The CDR3 bases are TGTGCCAGCAGCAATCCTGAGCGGAGCTCCTACAATGAGCAGTTCTTC. The encoded protein is CASSNPERSSYNEQFF.

The CDR3 reads CASSQDGLCGYTF. Here the CDR3 DNA reads TGTGCCAGCAGCCAGGACGGACTCTGTGGCTACACCTTC. The V call is TRBV14, the J call TRBJ1-2, with unresolved D. Germline V CDR1 and CDR2: SGHDN, FVKESK. V was cut by 3 bases and J by 7 bases, with 12 bases left in between. The CDR3 runs 13 residues.

The chain uses TRBV4-2 and TRBJ1-3; D uncertain. V was trimmed by 1 base and J by 0 bases, leaving 7 bases between them. Germline-derived CDR1 and CDR2 are LGHNA and YNFKEQ. The length of the CDR3 is 15 residues. The CDR3: CASSQGGSSGNTIYF. CDR3 coding DNA: TGTGCCAGCAGCCAAGGAGGTAGCTCTGGAAACACCATATATTTT.

The chain is built from TRBV5-6 and TRBJ1-2, with a weak D call TRBD1 (6 bases). The CDR3 length is 13 residues. CDR1 SGHDT and CDR2 YYEEEE come from the germline V gene. Between the trimmed V and J ends, which lost 2 bases and 5 bases, there was a span of 10 bases. In DNA, the CDR3 is TGTGCCAGCAGCTTTAGACAGGCGTATGGCTACACCTTC. It encodes CASSFRQAYGYTF.

A few counts support this clone. The rearrangement links TRBV15 to TRBJ2-2; 8 bases line up with TRBD1. Germline V gene data show CDR1 as LNHNV and CDR2 as YYDKDF (reference sequence). Losses at the gene ends were 4 bases for V and 4 bases for J; bases not matched to a gene: 8. The CDR3 loop spans 16 amino acids. This CDR3 is CATSKGRTGRTGELFF. CDR3 sequence (DNA): TGTGCCACCAGCAAGGGGCGGACAGGGCGCACCGGGGAGCTGTTTTTT.

This CDR3 reads CASSLSAGYQPQHF. CDR3 bases: TGTGCCAGCAGTTTATCTGCGGGGTATCAGCCCCAGCATTTT. V gene TRBV27 combines with J gene TRBJ1-5; D is ambiguous. CDR1 and CDR2 from the germline V gene are MNHEY and SMNVEV (reference sequence). Trimming left V 0 bases short and J 5 bases short, with 8 bases between. The CDR3 sequence is 14 residues long.

In its sample, this clone was seen once. The chain carries TRBV5-6 and TRBJ2-3; D might be TRBD2 (5 bases). The ends were cut back, 4 bases at V and 0 bases at J, with 15 bases in the middle. The CDR3 is made up of 16 amino acids. Germline V CDR1 and CDR2: SGHDT, YYEEEE. In DNA, the CDR3 is TGTGCCAGCAGCGTCCGGACTTTTCCTAGCACAGATACGCAGTATTTT. As protein: CASSVRTFPSTDTQYF.

This chain uses TRBV4-3 with TRBJ2-7, with 8 bases matching TRBD2. The CDR3 totals 15 residues. CDR1 and CDR2 (germline): LGHNA, YSLEER. Unmatched junction bases numbered 6, after V lost 0 bases and J lost 5 bases. CDR3 loop: CASSQDRAGADEQYF. DNA for the CDR3: TGCGCCAGCAGCCAAGATCGAGCGGGAGCTGACGAGCAGTACTTC.

The chain carries TRBV7-9 and TRBJ1-4; D call uncertain. The CDR3 spans 17 residues. In germline, CDR1 is SEHNR, CDR2 FQNEAQ (reference sequence). Deletions cut 2 bases from V and 10 bases from J, with 23 bases between. The DNA of the CDR3 is TGTGCCAGCAGCTTATATGACACAGCTCCTATACCAGGAAAACTGTTTTTT. Translating it yields CASSLYDTAPIPGKLFF.

Comment on this clone: The junction does not match germline at one end; this may be a read error. The V gene is TRBV7-9, the J gene TRBJ1-3, with D hard to call. The CDR3 loop spans 14 amino acids. The germline V gene encodes CDR1 SEHNR and CDR2 FQNEAQ (reference sequence). The CDR3 DNA follows: TGTTCCAGCAGCCACGACATCTCTGGAAACACCATATATTTT. Encoded protein: CSSSHDISGNTIYF. Complete variable domain (other parts from reference TRBV7-9 and TRBJ1-3): DTGVSQNPRHKITKRGQNVTFRCDPISEHNRLYWYRQTLGQGPEFLTYFQNEAQLEKSRLLSDRFSAERPKGSFSTLEIQRTEQGDSAMYLCSSSHDISGNTIYFGEGSWLTVV.

The chain has TRBV4-1 and TRBJ2-3; 7 nucleotides line up with TRBD2. The CDR3 is made up of 12 amino acids. V gave up 4 bases and J gave up 6 bases; unmatched junction bases: 1. In germline, CDR1 is MGHRA, CDR2 YSYEKL. The CDR3 region has the DNA TGCGCCAGCAGCCGGGAGGGGGATACGCAGTATTTT. It is translated as CASSREGDTQYF.

The chain has TRBV23-1 and TRBJ2-7; 8 nucleotides line up with TRBD2. TRBV23-1 is classed as an ORF, of uncertain function. CDR3 length: 21 residues. J gave up 3 bases and V 1 base, and 23 bases lay outside the gene matches. In DNA form, the CDR3 reads TGCGCCAGCAGTCAATTGGCGGTGGGGCTAGCGGGTGGGGCACGGAACTACGAGCAGTACTTC. Translating gives CASSQLAVGLAGGARNYEQYF.

V is TRBV5-4 and J is TRBJ1-1, with D maybe TRBD1 (6 bases). Trimming took off 4 bases at V and 0 bases at J, with 10 bases between the two ends. This CDR3 region has 14 residues. Germline loops: CDR1 SGHNT, CDR2 YYREEE (reference sequence). For the CDR3, the DNA is TGTGCCAGCAGCAACGACAGGTTGAACACTGAAGCTTTCTTT. Its protein is CASSNDRLNTEAFF. Based on the CDR3 plus reference TRBV5-4 and TRBJ1-1, the full variable domain is ETGVTQSPTHLIKTRGQQVTLRCSSQSGHNTVSWYQQALGQGPQFIFQYYREEENGRGNFPPRFSGLQFPNYSSELNVNALELDDSALYLCASSNDRLNTEAFFGQGTRLTVV.

In this sample, this clone turned up a few times. V and J are TRBV28 and TRBJ1-5; the D is unclear. The CDR3 contains 12 residues. With 6 bases removed from V and 5 bases from J, the gap between germline ends came to 8 bases. Germline lookup yields CDR1 MDHEN and CDR2 SYDVKM. The CDR3 sequence: CASSSVHQPQHF. Here the CDR3 DNA reads TGTGCCAGCAGCTCGGTCCATCAGCCCCAGCATTTT.

The CDR3 coding sequence is TGTGCCAGCAGCGCAGTCCCTCCGGGGGGGGGTGAGCAGTTCTTC. It specifies CASSAVPPGGGEQFF. The chain links TRBV11-3 to TRBJ2-1; 8 bases are shared with TRBD2. J was trimmed by 9 bases and V by 5 bases; bases with no gene match: 12. The CDR3 covers 15 residues. Germline CDR1 and CDR2: SGHNT and YENEEA.

The V and J genes are TRBV5-4 and TRBJ1-3, with TRBD1 matching 8 bases. CDR3 length equals 16 residues. The germline CDR1 and CDR2 sequences are SGHNT and YYREEE (reference sequence). Unmatched junction bases numbered 7, after V lost 1 base and J lost 4 bases. Here the CDR3 DNA reads TGTGCCAGCAGCTTGAGTGGGACAGGTGGAGGAAACACCATATATTTT. This codes for CASSLSGTGGGNTIYF.

V and J are TRBV14 and TRBJ1-4; the D gene is possibly TRBD1 (6 bases). V was trimmed by 4 bases and J by 7 bases, leaving 10 bases between them. This CDR3 spans 13 amino acids. CDR1 and CDR2 from the germline V gene are SGHDN and FVKESK. The CDR3 loop reads CASSRDMSEKLFF. The DNA of the CDR3 is TGTGCCAGCAGCCGGGACATGAGTGAAAAACTGTTTTTT.

V usage is TRBV5-6 and J usage is TRBJ2-5; D remains ambiguous. The germline CDR1 and CDR2 sequences are SGHDT and YYEEEE. V gave up 4 bases and J gave up 2 bases, with 3 bases separating them. The CDR3 sequence is 11 residues long. Here the CDR3 DNA reads TGTGCCAGCAGCATACAAGAGACCCAGTACTTC. Translation gives CASSIQETQYF.

This clone came up once. V is TRBV5-6 and J is TRBJ2-5; TRBD1 aligns across 8 bases. The CDR3 consists of 16 residues. V lost 0 bases, J lost 4 bases, and 8 bases stayed unmatched. Germline V CDR1 and CDR2: SGHDT, YYEEEE. As DNA, the CDR3 is TGTGCCAGCAGCTTGGAACAGGGGGTAATCGGAGAGACCCAGTACTTC. It specifies CASSLEQGVIGETQYF. The whole variable domain, filled in from reference TRBV5-6 and TRBJ2-5, reads DAGVTQSPTHLIKTRGQQVTLRCSPKSGHDTVSWYQQALGQGPQFIFQYYEEEERQRGNFPDRFSGHQFPNYSSELNVNALLLGDSALYLCASSLEQGVIGETQYFGPGTRLLVL.

As to this clone: One junction end disagrees with the germline gene, perhaps due to a read error. The J gene is TRBJ2-3, the V gene TRBV5-1; D is possibly TRBD2 (6 bases). This CDR3 region has 15 residues. The germline V gene has CDR1 SGHRS and CDR2 YFSETQ. The CDR3 region has the DNA TGCGCCAGCAGATTGGGGAGGCCTAGCACAGATACGCAGTATTTT. It codes for CASRLGRPSTDTQYF.

The count of this clone is one. The chain combines TRBV28 with TRBJ2-5; TRBD2 might be the D (6 bases). The V and J ends lost 2 bases and 4 bases respectively, with 8 bases between them. The CDR3 consists of 13 residues. The germline gives CDR1 MDHEN, CDR2 SYDVKM. Here the CDR3 reads CASSLRGSETQYF. The CDR3 bases are TGTGCCAGCAGTTTACGGGGGTCAGAGACCCAGTACTTC.